These 10 T cell receptor beta chains share one sample of origin, sequenced in a study of cytomegalovirus exposure and HLA in healthy donors. Primers: 60 Vbeta forward and 13 Jbeta reverse. Assay: immunoSEQ multiplex PCR; the TCRdb copy retains only in-frame clones and omits some. Among 40,000 to 60,000 clones listed, around 70% were seen once. Material for sequencing was PBMCs. The source of these receptors is a woman in her forties or fifties in good health and CMV-seronegative.

The chain uses TRBV2 and TRBJ1-2; D is ambiguous. V was pared by 7 bases and J by 5 bases, with 8 bases between. The CDR3 extends over 11 amino acids. Germline V gene sequence: CDR1 SNHLY, CDR2 FYNNEI. This CDR3 reads CASTGHYGYTF. In DNA form, the CDR3 reads TGTGCCAGCACCGGTCATTATGGCTACACCTTC.

With respect to this clone: In this CDR3 the conserved last residue, phenylalanine or tryptophan, is missing, so a read error is likely. In DNA form, the CDR3 reads TGTGCCAGCAGTTCCCACCAGGGTATTGGAAACACCATATATGTT. This encodes CASSSHQGIGNTIYV. V and J are TRBV6-1 and TRBJ1-3; possibly TRBD1 for D (5 bases). The CDR3 consists of 15 residues. The germline V and J ends were trimmed by 5 bases and 3 bases, with 14 bases remaining between them. CDR1 and CDR2 from the germline V gene are MNHNS and SASEGT.

CDR3 residues: CASSFGQLTGELFF. The CDR3 bases are TGTGCCAGCAGCTTTGGCCAGTTAACCGGGGAGCTGTTTTTT. This sequence joins TRBV7-9 and TRBJ2-2; D uncertain. The ends were cut back, 3 bases at V and 5 bases at J, with 10 bases in the middle. Germline V gives CDR1 SEHNR, CDR2 FQNEAQ (reference sequence). The CDR3 loop spans 14 amino acids.

The chain recombines TRBV5-1 with TRBJ2-2; a weak D match, TRBD1 (6 bases). V was clipped by 1 base and J by 1 base, with 17 bases between them. The CDR3 has 18 amino acids. Germline V gene data show CDR1 as SGHRS and CDR2 as YFSETQ. For the CDR3, the DNA is TGCGCCAGCAGCTTGCGAACGGGACAAAGGGAGAACACCGGGGAGCTGTTTTTT. It yields the protein CASSLRTGQRENTGELFF.

This chain joins TRBV28 and TRBJ2-7; TRBD2 matches at 14 bases. The CDR3 is 16 amino acids. Germline V lookup: CDR1 MDHEN, CDR2 SYDVKM. V shed 8 bases and J 2 bases; nucleotides not matched to a gene: 8. The CDR3 is CASPPSTSGGAYEQYF. CDR3 bases: TGTGCCAGCCCCCCTTCGACTAGCGGGGGGGCCTACGAGCAGTACTTC.

The rearrangement links TRBV11-3 to TRBJ2-7; D might be TRBD1 (6 bases). The CDR3 contains 13 residues. CDR1 and CDR2 (germline): SGHNT, YENEEA. Trimming stripped 1 base from V and 6 bases from J, with 10 bases between. The CDR3 DNA follows: TGTGCCAGCAGCTTAGGGCCAGGGGCCGAGCAGTACTTC. Amino acid sequence: CASSLGPGAEQYF. Full variable domain (missing parts from reference TRBV11-3 and TRBJ2-7): EAGVVQSPRYKIIEKKQPVAFWCNPISGHNTLYWYLQNLGQGPELLIRYENEEAVDDSQLPKDRFSAERLKGVDSTLKIQPAELGDSAVYLCASSLGPGAEQYFGPGTRLTVT.

The chain combines TRBV4-2 with TRBJ2-1, with a possible D match to TRBD2 (7 bases). The CDR3 has 13 residues. V dropped 7 bases and J dropped 8 bases, with 15 bases sitting between them. Germline V gene lookup returns CDR1 LGHNA and CDR2 YNFKEQ. In DNA form, the CDR3 reads TGTGCCAGCACCTGGGGAGGGGGGGATGAGCAGTTCTTC. Encoded protein: CASTWGGGDEQFF.

The chain links TRBV7-2 to TRBJ2-7; D might be TRBD1 (6 bases). Germline V gene sequence: CDR1 SGHTA, CDR2 FQGNSA. V lost 4 bases and J 6 bases, leaving 13 bases between the germline ends. The CDR3 length is 13 residues. CDR3 nucleotides: TGTGCCAGCAGCTACCACCGGGACACCGAGCAGTACTTC. Protein: CASSYHRDTEQYF.

This clone was observed a handful of times. At the DNA level, this CDR3 is encoded by other sequences in the same sample as well. This chain connects TRBV6-5 to TRBJ2-5; 8 bases map to TRBD2. In germline, CDR1 is MNHEY, CDR2 SVGAGI. The junction had 5 bases not matched to a gene; V was cut back by 8 bases and J by 3 bases. The CDR3 has 13 residues. CDR3 sequence: CASRAGGEETQYF. CDR3 coding DNA: TGTGCCAGCCGGGCCGGGGGGGAAGAGACCCAGTACTTC.

V gene TRBV5-1 combines with J gene TRBJ1-4, with D unresolved. The CDR3 is 13 residues long. Trimming pared 4 bases from V and 3 bases from J, leaving 7 bases between. The germline V gene encodes CDR1 SGHRS and CDR2 YFSETQ. The CDR3 loop reads CASSAQSNEKLFF. The CDR3 nucleotides are TGCGCCAGCAGCGCCCAGTCTAATGAAAAACTGTTTTTT.